One sample yielded the 6 T cell receptor beta chains listed below, sequenced in a study of cytomegalovirus exposure and HLA in healthy donors. The PCR had 60 Vbeta and 13 Jbeta primers. Libraries were prepared by immunoSEQ multiplex PCR; TCRdb keeps only in-frame clonotypes and omits some of them. The table lists about 150,000 clones, around 75% of them singletons. Sequenced material: PBMCs. The source of these receptors is a human donor in good health.

To note about this clone: At one boundary the junction diverges from the germline segment, which might be a read error. The chain uses TRBV6-5 and TRBJ1-4, with 9 positions matching TRBD1. From germline, CDR1 is MNHEY and CDR2 SVGAGI. CDR3 length: 16 amino acids. The CDR3 nucleotides are TGTGCCAGCAGTCACTCATACGGGACAGGGACTGAAAAACTGTTTTTT. Its translation is CASSHSYGTGTEKLFF.

This chain joins TRBV19 and TRBJ1-6; weak D call: TRBD1 (5 bases). The germline CDR1 and CDR2 sequences are LNHDA and SQIVND (reference sequence). This CDR3 is built from 14 residues. V lost 5 bases and J lost 6, with 11 bases in between. CDR3 sequence reads: CASSGGGGNSPLHF. The CDR3 region has the DNA TGTGCCAGTAGTGGGGGAGGAGGTAATTCACCCCTCCACTTT.

This chain links TRBV2 with TRBJ1-1; maybe TRBD1 (5 bases). The CDR3 is 14 residues long. The V gene's germline CDR1 is SNHLY and CDR2 FYNNEI. The V end was cut by 6 bases, the J end by 7 bases, with 18 bases between. CDR3 loop: CASSAGTQSLEAFF. The CDR3 coding sequence is TGTGCCAGCAGCGCCGGGACTCAGTCCCTTGAAGCTTTCTTT.

The rearrangement joins TRBV7-9 to TRBJ2-4; 12 bases line up with TRBD2. Losses at the gene ends were 6 bases for V and 4 bases for J; bases not matched to a gene: 4. Germline CDR1 is SEHNR and CDR2 is FQNEAQ (reference sequence). This CDR3 region has 15 residues. DNA for the CDR3: TGTGCCAGCAGTCCGGGGACTAGCGGGAAAAACATTCAGTACTTC. Protein: CASSPGTSGKNIQYF.

The genes are TRBV23-1 and TRBJ1-5, with 7 bases fitting TRBD1. TRBV23-1 is classed as an ORF, of uncertain function. The CDR3 totals 10 residues. V was pared by 9 bases and J by 11 bases, with 4 bases of the junction left unmatched. CDR3 region: CARSTGAQHF. CDR3 DNA: TGCGCCAGAAGTACAGGGGCCCAGCATTTT.

The V gene is TRBV6-4, the J gene TRBJ2-7; D unresolved. The CDR3 contains 14 residues. V lost 0 bases to trimming and J lost 6 bases, with 12 bases between them. Germline CDR1 is MRHNA and CDR2 is SNTAGT. In DNA form, the CDR3 reads TGTGCCAGCAGTGACTCAGGCAGGCCCGGCGAGCAGTACTTC. Encoded protein: CASSDSGRPGEQYF.